The clone carrying this TCR beta chain was counted a single time. No antigen is known for it. The data originate from a study of identifying expanded T cells in peripheral blood. Whole-study results and caveats: Across healthy donors, higher total template counts meant significantly greater approximately two-week count variance. Technical replicates showed around 1.2 changed clones; around two weeks around 15; four weeks 19.

No infections or other immune events were documented during collection. Trimming cost V 5 bases and J 4 bases, with 16 bases left between them. Germline CDR1 and CDR2: SGHTA and FQGNSA. The CDR3 has 15 amino acids. Assay used: immunoSEQ multiplex PCR; TCRdb lists only in-frame clones, some missing. This table has some 76,000 clones, 90% appearing once. This TCR was sampled from a person aged 18-70 years in good health. The rearrangement uses TRBV7-2 and TRBJ2-3; tentative D call: TRBD2 (6 bases). Sequenced: blood. CDR3 sequence (DNA): TGTGCCAGCAGCCTCCTGTCGCGGGGCTCAGATACGCAGTATTTT. It is translated as CASSLLSRGSDTQYF.